What follows is one TCR beta chain and its context. Its cognate antigen is unknown. This sample is drawn from a study of T cell responses to AZD1222 COVID-19 vaccine. Study-level findings and limits: Clonal diversity was possibly underestimated, and white British individuals and females predominated among donors.

CDR3 length: 14 amino acids. The assay was immunoSEQ multiplex PCR, and TCRdb's table has in-frame clones only and misses some. Seen here are under 50,000 clones, around 77% observed once, and the top ten hold about a fifth. The receptor was isolated from an adult who received the MenACWY meningococcal vaccine as a control. The chain joins TRBV12-1 to TRBJ1-1. TRBV12-1 is deemed a pseudogene. Sequences were derived from peripheral blood, sampled 28 days after the second dose of the MenACWY control vaccine. CDR3: CASSSWDRVDEAFF. The CDR3 DNA reads as TGTGCCAGCAGCTCCTGGGACCGAGTGGATGAAGCTTTCTTT.